One and the same sample provided the 28 T cell receptor beta chains below, sequenced in a study of cytomegalovirus exposure and HLA in healthy donors. Primers included in the PCR were 60 Vbeta and 13 Jbeta primers. The protocol was immunoSEQ multiplex PCR, while the TCRdb copy is restricted to in-frame clones and leaves out a portion. The sample contains approximately 140,000 clones, approximately 80% of which appear only once. Sequenced input: PBMCs. These receptors all come from a man aged 50 to 60 in good health and CMV-seronegative.

The chain is built from TRBV29-1 and TRBJ2-3; TRBD2 matches at 9 bases. The CDR3 is 14 residues long. Germline loops: CDR1 SQVTM, CDR2 ANQGSEA. Unmatched junction bases numbered 9, after V lost 7 bases and J lost 4 bases. The CDR3 spells CSAPRGGPADTQYF. CDR3 sequence (DNA): TGCAGCGCCCCGCGGGGGGGCCCGGCAGATACGCAGTATTTT.

V gene TRBV4-1 combines with J gene TRBJ2-7; 8 bases are a match to TRBD2. The CDR3 length is 15 residues. Germline CDR1 and CDR2: MGHRA and YSYEKL. Trimming at V came to 4 bases and at J to 1 base, leaving 6 bases not matched to a gene. The CDR3 region has the DNA TGCGCCAGCAGCCCGTCTGGCGGGGGGTCCTACGAGCAGTACTTC. It yields the protein CASSPSGGGSYEQYF.

This chain joins TRBV5-1 and TRBJ2-5, with D possibly being TRBD2 (6 bases). This CDR3 spans 13 amino acids. V was trimmed by 4 bases and J by 5 bases, leaving 12 bases between them. The germline V gene encodes CDR1 SGHRS and CDR2 YFSETQ. CDR3 coding DNA: TGCGCCAGCAGCCCGCTTGGGGGGGAGACCCAGTACTTC. It specifies CASSPLGGETQYF.

This chain's CDR3 is CATSINRGPFAEAFF. The CDR3 region has the DNA TGTGCCACCAGCATAAACAGGGGCCCTTTCGCTGAAGCTTTCTTT. The chain couples TRBV15 to TRBJ1-1, with TRBD1 matching 7 bases. Trimming removed 4 bases from V and 6 bases from J; junction bases left unmatched: 11. The CDR3 has 15 amino acids. Germline V gives CDR1 LNHNV, CDR2 YYDKDF (reference sequence).

The chain recombines TRBV19 with TRBJ2-1; D is undetermined. The CDR3 totals 15 residues. Germline V gene sequence: CDR1 LNHDA, CDR2 SQIVND (reference sequence). Trimming took off 3 bases at V and 0 bases at J, with 9 bases between the two ends. The CDR3 DNA is TGTGCCAGTAGTATGTTCTCGAGCTCCTACAATGAGCAGTTCTTC. This gives the protein CASSMFSSSYNEQFF.

This chain connects TRBV5-6 to TRBJ2-5; perhaps TRBD2 as D (6 bases). The germline gives CDR1 SGHDT, CDR2 YYEEEE. V dropped 5 bases and J dropped 2 bases, with 10 bases sitting between them. The CDR3 length is 13 residues. The CDR3 here is CASSSGGQETQYF. CDR3 coding DNA: TGTGCCAGCAGTTCCGGGGGACAAGAGACCCAGTACTTC.

The chain couples TRBV5-6 to TRBJ2-1; the match to TRBD1 covers 11 bases. V was pared by 4 bases and J by 7 bases, with 13 bases of the junction left unmatched. Germline V gene lookup returns CDR1 SGHDT and CDR2 YYEEEE. The CDR3 has 17 amino acids. CDR3 sequence: CASSHLRWDRGTNEQFF. CDR3 nucleotide sequence: TGTGCCAGCAGCCATTTACGGTGGGACAGGGGGACAAATGAGCAGTTCTTC.

J is TRBJ2-2 and V is TRBV5-1; 8 positions agree with TRBD2. Germline CDR1 is SGHRS and CDR2 is YFSETQ. After removal of 0 bases from V and 2 bases from J, the junction contained 3 bases not matched to a gene. This CDR3 has 16 amino acids. CDR3 amino acids: CASSLGRGVNTGELFF. The CDR3 bases are TGCGCCAGCAGCTTGGGGCGGGGGGTTAACACCGGGGAGCTGTTTTTT.

This clone has just a few counts. The rearrangement joins TRBV5-4 to TRBJ1-2; 8 nucleotides match TRBD1. The CDR3 has 13 amino acids. The germline CDR1 and CDR2 sequences are SGHNT and YYREEE (reference sequence). The V segment lost 6 bases and the J segment 6 bases; nucleotides outside the gene matches: 7. The CDR3 DNA sequence: TGTGCCAGCATAGACAGGGGCGGTGATGGCTACACCTTC. It is translated as CASIDRGGDGYTF.

Points on this clone: Germline and junction disagree at one end, which may indicate a read error. This chain joins TRBV7-2 and TRBJ1-1; possibly TRBD1 for D (5 bases). Germline V gene lookup returns CDR1 SGHTA and CDR2 FQGNSA. The CDR3 runs 13 residues. CDR3 coding DNA: TGTGCCAGCAGCTTAGCCTTCGGGACTGAAGCTTCCTTT. Amino acid sequence: CASSLAFGTEASF. The full variable domain, with the rest looked up from reference TRBV7-2 and TRBJ1-1, is GAGVSQSPSNKVTEKGKDVELRCDPISGHTALYWYRQSLGQGLEFLIYFQGNSAPDKSGLPSDRFSAERTGGSVSTLTIQRTQQEDSAVYLCASSLAFGTEASFGQGTRLTVV.

This clone was picked up a small number of times. The chain joins TRBV5-1 to TRBJ2-3, with 8 nucleotides matching TRBD2. Germline V gives CDR1 SGHRS, CDR2 YFSETQ. The CDR3 is made up of 15 amino acids. With 4 bases clipped from V and 5 bases from J, the junction kept 9 bases outside the gene matches. The CDR3 DNA is TGCGCCAGCAGCGAAGGTTCTAGCGGGCTAGATACGCAGTATTTT. Its translation is CASSEGSSGLDTQYF.

The chain recombines TRBV7-3 with TRBJ2-7, with D unresolved. V lost 2 bases and J 5 bases, leaving 10 bases between the germline ends. From germline, CDR1 is SGHTA and CDR2 FQGTGA. This CDR3 region has 13 residues. In DNA form, the CDR3 reads TGTGCCAGCAGCTTAGGCCCAAGCGACGAGCAGTACTTC. It is translated as CASSLGPSDEQYF.

V gene TRBV4-3 combines with J gene TRBJ1-1; D is undetermined. CDR1 is LGHNA and CDR2 is YSLEER in the germline V gene. Trimming took 0 bases from V and 2 from J, leaving 10 bases between them. The CDR3 spans 15 residues. CDR3 amino acids: CASSQDLPGNTEAFF. The CDR3 DNA sequence: TGCGCCAGCAGCCAAGACTTGCCCGGTAACACTGAAGCTTTCTTT.

CDR3 region: CASTHLGGYNEQFF. The DNA of the CDR3 is TGTGCCAGTACCCATCTGGGGGGCTACAATGAGCAGTTCTTC. The chain combines TRBV19 with TRBJ2-1; D possibly corresponds to TRBD2 (6 bases). Germline-derived CDR1 and CDR2 are LNHDA and SQIVND (reference sequence). This CDR3 has 14 residues. Trimming cost V 7 bases and J 3 bases, with 13 bases left between them.

The CDR3 nucleotides read TGCGCCAGCAGTGAGTCCGGGACTAGCGGGGAGACCCAGTACTTC. Amino acid sequence: CASSESGTSGETQYF. The chain employs TRBV10-1 and TRBJ2-5, with 12 positions matching TRBD2. The length of the CDR3 is 15 residues. Looked up from germline, CDR1 is WNHNN and CDR2 is SYGVQD (reference sequence). V lost 0 bases and J lost 5; bases outside the gene matches: 1.

V is TRBV5-6 and J is TRBJ2-1; the D is unclear. Germline CDR1 and CDR2: SGHDT and YYEEEE. This CDR3 comprises 12 residues. V lost 5 bases and J 5 bases, leaving 8 bases between the germline ends. This CDR3 reads CASSFQDNEQFF. CDR3 sequence (DNA): TGTGCCAGCAGTTTTCAGGACAATGAGCAGTTCTTC.

This chain uses TRBV5-1 with TRBJ1-6; 8 bases line up with TRBD1. The CDR3 extends over 15 amino acids. V gave up 5 bases and J gave up 7 bases; unmatched junction bases: 8. CDR1 is SGHRS and CDR2 is YFSETQ in the germline V gene. The CDR3 DNA follows: TGCGCCAGCAGTAGGTCGACAGGGGACAATTCACCCCTCCACTTT. Translated: CASSRSTGDNSPLHF.

This chain links TRBV2 with TRBJ1-3; D gene unclear. V lost 6 bases and J 2 bases, leaving 17 bases between the germline ends. The CDR3 runs to 16 residues. The germline V gene has CDR1 SNHLY and CDR2 FYNNEI. The CDR3 sequence: CASSPSGVSTGNTIYF. Written as DNA, the CDR3 is TGTGCCAGCAGCCCCTCGGGAGTGAGTACTGGAAACACCATATATTTT.

The CDR3 DNA reads as TGCGCCAGCAGGAGACAGGGGGCAGGGGGCTACACCTTC. Translating gives CASRRQGAGGYTF. V gene TRBV10-2 combines with J gene TRBJ1-2, with TRBD1 matching 10 bases. The J segment lost 8 bases and the V segment lost 6 bases, leaving 6 bases of the junction unmatched. The CDR3 is made up of 13 amino acids. Germline CDR1 and CDR2: WSHSY and SAAADI.

The chain employs TRBV6-5 and TRBJ1-5; D call uncertain. This CDR3 spans 15 amino acids. The V end was cut by 7 bases, the J end by 2 bases, with 15 bases between. Germline V gene data show CDR1 as MNHEY and CDR2 as SVGAGI. The CDR3: CASTPLGEGNQPQHF. DNA for the CDR3: TGTGCCAGCACCCCCCTCGGGGAGGGCAATCAGCCCCAGCATTTT.

The J gene is TRBJ2-7, the V gene TRBV6-5; TRBD1 matches at 8 bases. This CDR3 has 13 amino acids. The V gene's germline CDR1 is MNHEY and CDR2 SVGAGI. With 7 bases clipped from V and 3 bases from J, the junction kept 5 bases outside the gene matches. In nucleotides, the CDR3 is TGTGCCAGCACCTTTGGACAGGGCTACGAGCAGTACTTC. Protein sequence: CASTFGQGYEQYF.

This clone appeared a single time. This CDR3 reads CASFGWAQGTGELFF. For the CDR3, the DNA is TGTGCCAGCTTCGGGTGGGCCCAGGGCACCGGGGAGCTGTTTTTT. This chain uses TRBV13 with TRBJ2-2, with D maybe TRBD1 (5 bases). Trimming shortened V by 8 bases and J by 4 bases, and 17 bases separated the two germline ends. This CDR3 spans 15 amino acids. Germline V gene sequence: CDR1 PRHDT, CDR2 FYEKMQ (reference sequence).

This chain joins TRBV9 and TRBJ2-5, with 14 bases identical to TRBD2. CDR3 length: 17 amino acids. Germline CDR1 and CDR2: SGDLS and YYNGEE. Germline trimming cut 3 bases from V and 1 base from J; bases unmatched to any gene: 5. As DNA, the CDR3 is TGTGCCAGCAGCGCCGGGACTAGCGGGGGAGCCCAAGAGACCCAGTACTTC. This encodes CASSAGTSGGAQETQYF. Together with reference TRBV9 and TRBJ2-5, the CDR3 gives the full variable domain: DSGVTQTPKHLITATGQRVTLRCSPRSGDLSVYWYQQSLDQGLQFLIQYYNGEERAKGNILERFSAQQFPDLHSELNLSSLELGDSALYFCASSAGTSGGAQETQYFGPGTRLLVL.

The table lists this clone with a count of one. V usage is TRBV2 and J usage is TRBJ1-2; D perhaps matches TRBD1 (5 bases). Germline CDR1 SNHLY, CDR2 FYNNEI. The V gene lost 4 bases and the J gene lost 4 bases, with 10 bases spanning the gap. The CDR3 extends over 13 amino acids. CDR3 in amino acids: CASSGQLLYGYTF. CDR3 sequence (DNA): TGTGCCAGCAGTGGACAGCTGCTCTATGGCTACACCTTC.

This sequence joins TRBV5-1 and TRBJ1-2, with 7 bases matching TRBD1. Germline lookup yields CDR1 SGHRS and CDR2 YFSETQ. The CDR3 covers 14 residues. J was trimmed by 4 bases and V by 4 bases; bases with no gene match: 7. The CDR3, as DNA: TGCGCCAGCAGCCCGGGACAGAGTGGCTATGGCTACACCTTC. It specifies CASSPGQSGYGYTF.

The rearrangement joins TRBV7-9 to TRBJ1-1; D might be TRBD1 (5 bases). Germline CDR1 and CDR2: SEHNR and FQNEAQ (reference sequence). Trimming took 1 base from V and 7 from J, leaving 13 bases between them. CDR3 length: 14 residues. CDR3 region: CASSLVGVGGEAFF. In nucleotides, the CDR3 is TGTGCCAGCAGCTTAGTTGGGGTCGGGGGTGAAGCTTTCTTT.

The rearrangement uses TRBV30 and TRBJ2-2; the D gene is possibly TRBD2 (5 bases). The CDR3 loop spans 12 amino acids. Trimming shortened V by 4 bases and J by 4 bases, and 7 bases separated the two germline ends. Germline CDR1 GTSNPN, CDR2 SVGIG (reference sequence). The CDR3 DNA follows: TGTGCCTGGATAGCGCTCACCGGGGAGCTGTTTTTT. This gives the protein CAWIALTGELFF. Complete variable domain (other parts from reference TRBV30 and TRBJ2-2): SQTIHQWPATLVQPVGSPLSLECTVEGTSNPNLYWYRQAAGRGLQLLFYSVGIGQISSEVPQNLSASRPQDRQFILSSKKLLLSDSGFYLCAWIALTGELFFGEGSRLTVL.

This clone was detected a few times. CDR3 DNA: TGTGCCAGTAGTATGGGGCCGAACACTGAAGCTTTCTTT. Its protein is CASSMGPNTEAFF. The J gene is TRBJ1-1, the V gene TRBV19, with D maybe TRBD1 (5 bases). Germline V gene data show CDR1 as LNHDA and CDR2 as SQIVND (reference sequence). The V end lost 3 bases, the J end lost 1 base, and 6 bases lay between the germline ends. This CDR3 contains 13 residues.